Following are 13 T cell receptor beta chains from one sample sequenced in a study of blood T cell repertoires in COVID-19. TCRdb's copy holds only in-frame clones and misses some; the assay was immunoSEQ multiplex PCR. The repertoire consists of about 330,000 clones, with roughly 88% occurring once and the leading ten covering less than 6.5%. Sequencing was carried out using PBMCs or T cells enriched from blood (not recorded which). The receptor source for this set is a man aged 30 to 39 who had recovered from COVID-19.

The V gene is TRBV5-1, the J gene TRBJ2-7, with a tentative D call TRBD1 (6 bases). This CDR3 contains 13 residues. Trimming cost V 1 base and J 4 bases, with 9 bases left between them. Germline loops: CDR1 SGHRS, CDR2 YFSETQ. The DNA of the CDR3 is TGCGCCAGCAGCTTGACGAGGGGGTACGAGCAGTACTTC. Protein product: CASSLTRGYEQYF.

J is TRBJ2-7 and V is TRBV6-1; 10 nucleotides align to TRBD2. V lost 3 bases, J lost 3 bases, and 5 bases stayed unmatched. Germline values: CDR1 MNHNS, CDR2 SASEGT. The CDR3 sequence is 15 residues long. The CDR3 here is CASSEGSGGLYEQYF. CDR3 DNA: TGTGCCAGCAGTGAGGGTAGCGGGGGGCTCTACGAGCAGTACTTC.

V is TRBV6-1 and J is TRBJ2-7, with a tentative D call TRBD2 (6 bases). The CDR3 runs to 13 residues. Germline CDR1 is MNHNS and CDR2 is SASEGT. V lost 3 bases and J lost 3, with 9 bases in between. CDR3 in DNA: TGTGCCAGCAGTGATTACGGGGGCTACGAGCAGTACTTC. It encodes CASSDYGGYEQYF.

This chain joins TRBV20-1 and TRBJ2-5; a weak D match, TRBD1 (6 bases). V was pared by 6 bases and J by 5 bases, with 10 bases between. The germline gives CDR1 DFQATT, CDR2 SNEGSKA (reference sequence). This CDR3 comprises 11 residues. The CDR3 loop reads CSAYREETQYF. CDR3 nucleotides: TGCAGTGCCTACAGGGAGGAGACCCAGTACTTC.

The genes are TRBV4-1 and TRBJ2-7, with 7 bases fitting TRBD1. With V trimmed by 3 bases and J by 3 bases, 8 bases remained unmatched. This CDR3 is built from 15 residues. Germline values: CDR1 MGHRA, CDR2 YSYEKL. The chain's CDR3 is CASSHTTGRYYEQYF. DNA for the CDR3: TGCGCCAGCAGCCACACGACAGGGCGTTACTACGAGCAGTACTTC.

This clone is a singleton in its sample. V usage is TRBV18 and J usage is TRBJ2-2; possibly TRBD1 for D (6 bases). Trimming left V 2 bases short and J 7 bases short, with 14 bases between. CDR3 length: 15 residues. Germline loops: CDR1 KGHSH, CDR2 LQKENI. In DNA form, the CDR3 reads TGTGCCAGCTCACCAATACAGGGTGAAGTCGGGGAGCTGTTTTTT. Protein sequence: CASSPIQGEVGELFF.

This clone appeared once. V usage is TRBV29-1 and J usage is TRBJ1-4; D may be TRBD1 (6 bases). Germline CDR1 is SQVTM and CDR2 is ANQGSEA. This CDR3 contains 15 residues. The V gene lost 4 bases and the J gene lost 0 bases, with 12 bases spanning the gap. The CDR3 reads CSVGGGPATNEKLFF. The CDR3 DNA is TGCAGCGTTGGGGGGGGGCCCGCAACTAATGAAAAACTGTTTTTT.

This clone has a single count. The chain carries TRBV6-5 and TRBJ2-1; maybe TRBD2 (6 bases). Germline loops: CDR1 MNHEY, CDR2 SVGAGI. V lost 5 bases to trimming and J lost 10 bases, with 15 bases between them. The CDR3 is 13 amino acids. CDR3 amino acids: CASSRDSLGEQFF. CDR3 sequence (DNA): TGTGCCAGCAGTCGGGACTCCCTCGGGGAGCAGTTCTTC.

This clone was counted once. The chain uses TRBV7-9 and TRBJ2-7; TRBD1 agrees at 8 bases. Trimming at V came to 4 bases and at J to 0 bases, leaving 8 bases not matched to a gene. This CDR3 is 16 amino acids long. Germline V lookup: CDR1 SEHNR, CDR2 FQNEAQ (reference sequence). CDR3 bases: TGTGCCAGCAGCTCCCGGGACAGGACTCGCTCCTACGAGCAGTACTTC. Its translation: CASSSRDRTRSYEQYF.

CDR3 bases: TGTGCCAGCAGTTCTGCGGGAGGGGGCAAGGGAAACACCATATATTTT. Its translation is CASSSAGGGKGNTIYF. The V and J genes are TRBV28 and TRBJ1-3; the match to TRBD1 covers 7 bases. This CDR3 is built from 16 residues. Germline assignment: CDR1 MDHEN and CDR2 SYDVKM. With V trimmed by 4 bases and J by 4 bases, 10 bases remained unmatched.

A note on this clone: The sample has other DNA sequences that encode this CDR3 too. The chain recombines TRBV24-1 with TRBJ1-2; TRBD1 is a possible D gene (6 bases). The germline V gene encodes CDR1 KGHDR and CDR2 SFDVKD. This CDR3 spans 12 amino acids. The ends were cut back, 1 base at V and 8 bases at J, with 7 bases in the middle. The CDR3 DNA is TGTGCCACCAGTGATTTCAGGGGCGGCTACACCTTC. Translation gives CATSDFRGGYTF.

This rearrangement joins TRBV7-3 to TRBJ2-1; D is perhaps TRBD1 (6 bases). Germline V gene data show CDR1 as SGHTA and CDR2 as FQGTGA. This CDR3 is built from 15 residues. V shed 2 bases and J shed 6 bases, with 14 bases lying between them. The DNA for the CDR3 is TGTGCCAGCAGCTTAGTTGGGGTGGGGGCCAATGAGCAGTTCTTC. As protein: CASSLVGVGANEQFF.

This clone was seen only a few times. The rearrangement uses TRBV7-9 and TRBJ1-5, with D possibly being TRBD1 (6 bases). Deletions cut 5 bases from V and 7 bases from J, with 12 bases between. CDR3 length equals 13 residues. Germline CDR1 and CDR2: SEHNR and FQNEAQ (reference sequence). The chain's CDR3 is CASSGGAGQPQHF. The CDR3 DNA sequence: TGTGCCAGCAGCGGGGGGGCGGGCCAGCCCCAGCATTTT.